This passage covers 20 T cell receptor beta chains from one sample sequenced in a study of cytomegalovirus exposure and HLA in healthy donors. Use of 60 Vbeta and 13 Jbeta primers characterized the PCR. Profiled with immunoSEQ multiplex PCR; TCRdb holds only in-frame clones, not every one. The data hold approximately 150,000 clones, with more than 60% observed a single time. The material sequenced was PBMCs. These receptors were obtained from a young man in good health and CMV-seropositive.

In its sample, this clone was seen once. V gene TRBV6-6 combines with J gene TRBJ2-5; 12 nucleotides agree with TRBD2. The CDR3 totals 16 residues. Germline CDR1 reads MNHNY; CDR2 reads SVGAGI (reference sequence). V shed 6 bases, J shed 4 bases, and the junction held 9 bases outside the gene matches. The CDR3 DNA sequence: TGTGCCAGCAGCAACCGACTAGCGGGAGTGGGAGAGACCCAGTACTTC. This codes for CASSNRLAGVGETQYF.

This chain joins TRBV4-2 and TRBJ2-2, with a tentative D call TRBD2 (6 bases). CDR1 is LGHNA, CDR2 YNFKEQ, per germline. This CDR3 has 16 residues. Trimming pared 1 base from V and 0 bases from J, leaving 9 bases between. CDR3 in amino acids: CASSQVRGSNTGELFF. The CDR3 DNA sequence: TGTGCCAGCAGCCAAGTCCGGGGGTCGAACACCGGGGAGCTGTTTTTT.

V is TRBV4-1 and J is TRBJ2-2; 10 nucleotides align to TRBD2. The germline CDR1 and CDR2 sequences are MGHRA and YSYEKL. After removal of 0 bases from V and 6 bases from J, the junction contained 7 bases not matched to a gene. This CDR3 comprises 17 residues. The CDR3 DNA reads as TGCGCCAGCAGCCAAGAGGGGAGCGGGAGGGCCTCCGGGGAGCTGTTTTTT. This encodes CASSQEGSGRASGELFF.

The chain has TRBV6-5 and TRBJ2-5; D gene uncertain. The V end was cut by 4 bases, the J end by 4 bases, with 13 bases between. Germline V gene sequence: CDR1 MNHEY, CDR2 SVGAGI. The CDR3 is made up of 14 amino acids. The CDR3 DNA follows: TGTGCCAGCAGTTCCTTACTAAGGTCAGAGACCCAGTACTTC. Translated: CASSSLLRSETQYF.

The chain couples TRBV19 to TRBJ2-7; perhaps TRBD2 as D (5 bases). There are 14 residues in the CDR3. V lost 6 bases to trimming and J lost 2 bases, with 14 bases between them. Per the germline V gene, CDR1 is LNHDA and CDR2 is SQIVND (reference sequence). DNA for the CDR3: TGTGCCAGTAGAACCACCGGGGTACCCTACGAGCAGTACTTC. Its translation: CASRTTGVPYEQYF.

The chain uses TRBV5-1 and TRBJ2-5; TRBD1 agrees at 7 bases. The J call could be wrong; TRBJ2-7 is a better fit for the DNA end. The germline V gene encodes CDR1 SGHRS and CDR2 YFSETQ. This CDR3 has 14 amino acids. In nucleotides, the CDR3 is TGCGCCAGCAGCCTAGGACAGGTCGTTTACGAGCAGTACTTC. It codes for CASSLGQVVYEQYF.

The J gene is TRBJ2-7, the V gene TRBV19, with 9 nucleotides matching TRBD2. The CDR3 is 15 residues long. V shed 3 bases and J 4 bases; nucleotides not matched to a gene: 7. Germline CDR1 and CDR2: LNHDA and SQIVND (reference sequence). CDR3 nucleotides: TGTGCCAGTAGTATTAGGCGGGAGGGCCTATACGAGCAGTACTTC. This encodes CASSIRREGLYEQYF.

The chain joins TRBV19 to TRBJ1-1; tentative D call: TRBD1 (6 bases). The length of the CDR3 is 13 residues. Germline CDR1 is LNHDA and CDR2 is SQIVND (reference sequence). The V gene lost 9 bases and the J gene lost 3 bases, with 14 bases spanning the gap. The CDR3 is CASKQGADTEAFF. The CDR3 DNA follows: TGTGCCAGCAAACAGGGTGCGGACACTGAAGCTTTCTTT.

The rearrangement links TRBV7-6 to TRBJ2-3; D ambiguous. The length of the CDR3 is 15 residues. V lost 2 bases and J lost 2, with 11 bases in between. Germline CDR1 SGHVS, CDR2 FNYEAQ. The chain's CDR3 is CASSLTGSLTDTQYF. CDR3 coding DNA: TGTGCCAGCAGCTTAACCGGGTCCCTCACAGATACGCAGTATTTT.

DNA for the CDR3: TGCGCCAGCAGCTATACTAGCGGGAAAGTTGCCTACGAGCAGTACTTC. Translation: CASSYTSGKVAYEQYF. This chain uses TRBV5-1 with TRBJ2-7; 10 bases line up with TRBD2. V was clipped by 3 bases and J by 2 bases; unmatched bases: 8. This CDR3 has 16 amino acids. Germline V gene data show CDR1 as SGHRS and CDR2 as YFSETQ.

CDR3: CASSSTVSDPSYNEQFF. The CDR3 DNA is TGCGCCAGCAGCTCCACAGTTAGCGACCCTTCCTACAATGAGCAGTTCTTC. The rearrangement joins TRBV5-1 to TRBJ2-1; TRBD2 might be the D (5 bases). Looked up from germline, CDR1 is SGHRS and CDR2 is YFSETQ. Trimming stripped 3 bases from V and 1 base from J, with 17 bases between. The length of the CDR3 is 17 residues. Using reference TRBV5-1 and TRBJ2-1 for the parts outside the CDR3, the full variable domain is KAGVTQTPRYLIKTRGQQVTLSCSPISGHRSVSWYQQTPGQGLQFLFEYFSETQRNKGNFPGRFSGRQFSNSRSEMNVSTLELGDSALYLCASSSTVSDPSYNEQFFGPGTRLTVL.

The chain combines TRBV6-1 with TRBJ2-7; 8 bases agree with TRBD1. Germline CDR1 MNHNS, CDR2 SASEGT. This CDR3 has 14 residues. Trimming cost V 4 bases and J 7 bases; bases outside gene matches: 9. The DNA of the CDR3 is TGTGCCAGCAGTGGCCGGGACAGGCTGTCTGAGCAGTACTTC. Translating it yields CASSGRDRLSEQYF.

This clone was observed a handful of times. V usage is TRBV10-1 and J usage is TRBJ2-1, with D maybe TRBD1 (6 bases). This CDR3 contains 16 residues. From germline, CDR1 is WNHNN and CDR2 SYGVQD (reference sequence). V lost 2 bases, J lost 7 bases, and 18 bases lay in between. The CDR3 DNA reads TGCGCCAGCAGTGAGGGCGTCAGGGGTATTTTTAATGAGCAGTTCTTC. Translated: CASSEGVRGIFNEQFF.

The table lists this clone with a few counts. V is TRBV2 and J is TRBJ2-3; D call uncertain. This CDR3 has 13 residues. The V end lost 7 bases, the J end lost 2 bases, and 10 bases lay between the germline ends. CDR1 is SNHLY and CDR2 is FYNNEI in the germline V gene. This chain's CDR3 is CASKSGNTDTQYF. The CDR3 region has the DNA TGTGCCAGCAAGTCAGGCAACACAGATACGCAGTATTTT.

The chain is built from TRBV27 and TRBJ2-7; 8 bases agree with TRBD1. J lost 4 bases, V lost 3 bases, and 8 bases had no gene match. Germline V gene data show CDR1 as MNHEY and CDR2 as SMNVEV (reference sequence). This CDR3 spans 15 amino acids. The CDR3 reads CASSLGDRFWYEQYF. CDR3 nucleotides: TGTGCCAGCAGTTTGGGGGACAGGTTTTGGTACGAGCAGTACTTC.

The rearrangement joins TRBV5-1 to TRBJ2-3; 7 nucleotides agree with TRBD2. This CDR3 is built from 16 residues. With 3 bases clipped from V and 0 bases from J, the junction kept 7 bases outside the gene matches. Germline-derived CDR1 and CDR2 are SGHRS and YFSETQ. The CDR3 DNA reads as TGCGCCAGCAGCTCCCACCCTAGCGGTAGCACAGATACGCAGTATTTT. Residues: CASSSHPSGSTDTQYF.

The gene calls are TRBV13 and TRBJ2-7, with TRBD2 matching over 7 bases. Unmatched junction bases numbered 7, after V lost 5 bases and J lost 3 bases. From germline, CDR1 is PRHDT and CDR2 FYEKMQ (reference sequence). The CDR3 spans 14 residues. In nucleotides, the CDR3 is TGTGCCAGCAGCAGGGGAGGGTCGATCTACGAGCAGTACTTC. Its translation: CASSRGGSIYEQYF.

The CDR3 DNA sequence: TGCGCCAGCAGCCAAGGTAGCGGGGGACAAGGAGGGACCCAGTACTTC. This encodes CASSQGSGGQGGTQYF. The V call is TRBV4-1, the J call TRBJ2-5, with 9 bases aligning to TRBD2. V was clipped by 1 base and J by 7 bases; unmatched bases: 10. CDR1 MGHRA and CDR2 YSYEKL come from the germline V gene. The CDR3 spans 16 residues.

The CDR3 sequence: CASRDTLAKNIQYF. The CDR3 DNA reads as TGTGCCAGCCGGGACACTCTAGCCAAAAACATTCAGTACTTC. The rearrangement uses TRBV28 and TRBJ2-4; D is possibly TRBD1 (6 bases). The germline V gene encodes CDR1 MDHEN and CDR2 SYDVKM. V was clipped by 8 bases and J by 0 bases, with 11 bases between them. This CDR3 spans 14 amino acids.

The CDR3 reads CASSLDRGYSPLHF. The CDR3, as DNA: TGCGCCAGCAGCTTAGACAGGGGGTACTCACCCCTCCACTTT. The rearrangement links TRBV5-1 to TRBJ1-6; 9 bases map to TRBD1. Per germline, CDR1 SGHRS and CDR2 YFSETQ. V gave up 2 bases and J gave up 10 bases; unmatched junction bases: 4. The CDR3 length is 14 residues. Drawing the rest from reference TRBV5-1 and TRBJ1-6, the complete variable domain is KAGVTQTPRYLIKTRGQQVTLSCSPISGHRSVSWYQQTPGQGLQFLFEYFSETQRNKGNFPGRFSGRQFSNSRSEMNVSTLELGDSALYLCASSLDRGYSPLHFGNGTRLTVT.